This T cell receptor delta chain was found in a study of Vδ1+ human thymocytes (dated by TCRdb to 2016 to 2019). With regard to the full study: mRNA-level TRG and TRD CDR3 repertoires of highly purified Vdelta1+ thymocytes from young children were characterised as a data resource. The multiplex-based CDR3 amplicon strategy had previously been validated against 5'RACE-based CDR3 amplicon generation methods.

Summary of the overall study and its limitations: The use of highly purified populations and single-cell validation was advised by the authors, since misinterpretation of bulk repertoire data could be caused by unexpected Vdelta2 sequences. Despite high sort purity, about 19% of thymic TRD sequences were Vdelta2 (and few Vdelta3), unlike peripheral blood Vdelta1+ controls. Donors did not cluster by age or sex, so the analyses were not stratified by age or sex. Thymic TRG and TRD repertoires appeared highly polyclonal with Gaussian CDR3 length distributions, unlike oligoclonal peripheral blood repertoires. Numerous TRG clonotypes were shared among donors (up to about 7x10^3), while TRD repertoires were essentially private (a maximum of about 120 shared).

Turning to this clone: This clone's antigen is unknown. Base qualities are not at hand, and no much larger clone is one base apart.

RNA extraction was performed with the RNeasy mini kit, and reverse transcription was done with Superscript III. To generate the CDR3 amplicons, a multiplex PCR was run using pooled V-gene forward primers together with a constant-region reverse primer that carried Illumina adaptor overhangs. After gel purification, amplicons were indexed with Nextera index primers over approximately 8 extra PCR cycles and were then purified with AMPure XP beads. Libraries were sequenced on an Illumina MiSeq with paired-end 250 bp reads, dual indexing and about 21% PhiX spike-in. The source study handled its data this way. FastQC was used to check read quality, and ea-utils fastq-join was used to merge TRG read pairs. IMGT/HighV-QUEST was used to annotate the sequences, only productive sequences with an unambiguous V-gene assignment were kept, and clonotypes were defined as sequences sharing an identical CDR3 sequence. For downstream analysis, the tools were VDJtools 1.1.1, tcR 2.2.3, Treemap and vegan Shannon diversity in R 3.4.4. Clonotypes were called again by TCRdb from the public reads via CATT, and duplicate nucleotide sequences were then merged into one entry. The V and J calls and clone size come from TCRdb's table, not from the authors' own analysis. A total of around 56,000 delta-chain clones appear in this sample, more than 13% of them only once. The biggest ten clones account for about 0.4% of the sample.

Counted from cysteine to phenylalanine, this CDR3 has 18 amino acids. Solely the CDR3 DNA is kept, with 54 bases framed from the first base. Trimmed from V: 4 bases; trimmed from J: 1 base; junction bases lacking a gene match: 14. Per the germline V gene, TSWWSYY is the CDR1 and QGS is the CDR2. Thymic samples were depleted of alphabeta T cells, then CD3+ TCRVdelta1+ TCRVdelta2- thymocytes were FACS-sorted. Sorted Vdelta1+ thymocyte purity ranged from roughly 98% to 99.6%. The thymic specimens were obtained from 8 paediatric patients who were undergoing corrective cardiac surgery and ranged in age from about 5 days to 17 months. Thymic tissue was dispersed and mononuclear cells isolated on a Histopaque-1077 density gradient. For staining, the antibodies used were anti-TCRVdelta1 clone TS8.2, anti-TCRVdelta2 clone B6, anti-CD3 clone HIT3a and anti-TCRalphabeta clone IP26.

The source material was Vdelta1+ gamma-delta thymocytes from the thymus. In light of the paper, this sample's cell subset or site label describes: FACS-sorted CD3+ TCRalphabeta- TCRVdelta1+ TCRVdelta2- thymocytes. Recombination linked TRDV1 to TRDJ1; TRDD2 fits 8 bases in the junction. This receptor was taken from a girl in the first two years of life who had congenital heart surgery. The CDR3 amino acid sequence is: CALGALPKDAGLTDKLIF. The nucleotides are TGTGCTCTTGGGGCCCTTCCTAAGGATGCTGGCCTCACCGATAAACTCATCTTT.